This T cell receptor (beta chain) was identified during a study of cytomegalovirus exposure and HLA in healthy donors. Overall study: Samples from HLA-typed donors yielded approximately 80 million unique TCRs in an early data release. Study-wide results and limits: As a later analysis showed, a missense DCLRE1C variant was linked to trimming of TCR beta V- and J-genes.

The germline V gene encodes CDR1 GTSNPN and CDR2 SVGIG (reference sequence). Trimming cost V 2 bases and J 14 bases; bases outside gene matches: 20. CDR3 length equals 17 residues. Vbeta (60) and Jbeta (13) primers were used in the PCR. Sequencing used immunoSEQ multiplex PCR; TCRdb keeps in-frame clones, though not all of them. This sample yields under 150,000 clones, of which around 82% are seen a single time; about 2.4% belongs to the top ten. As to this clone: Its antigen remains unknown.

Specimen: PBMCs. The V and J genes are TRBV30 and TRBJ2-1, with 11 bases aligning to TRBD2. The source of this sequence is a man between 45 and 60 years old in good health and CMV-seronegative. CDR3 DNA sequence: TGTGCCTGGAGTTTTCCCCGAAGGGCTAGCGGGGGGAGTGTTGAGTTCTTC. This translates into CAWSFPRRASGGSVEFF.